This is a list of T cell receptor beta chains from one sample in a study of blood T cell repertoires in COVID-19. Method: immunoSEQ multiplex PCR; TCRdb's copy keeps in-frame clones and lacks some. The table includes 250,000 or so clones, about 90% detected once. The sample consisted of PBMCs or T cells enriched from blood (not recorded which). These receptors originate from a woman aged 30 to 39 with acute COVID-19. CDR3s include the opening cysteine and the closing phenylalanine or tryptophan. The D gene is left open where the match is weak.

V: TRBV29-1
D: .
J: TRBJ1-2
DNA: TGCAGCGTTGAATCAGGGGTGGACTATGGCTACACCTTC
CDR3: CSVESGVDYGYTF

V: TRBV19
D: TRBD2
J: TRBJ2-1
DNA: TGTGCCAGTAGGATAACTAGCGGCTCCTACAATGAGCAGTTCTTC
CDR3: CASRITSGSYNEQFF

V: TRBV7-9
D: .
J: TRBJ2-7
DNA: TGTGCCAGCAGCTTGAAATTCTGGGCAGGGGAGTCCTACGAGCAGTACTTC
CDR3: CASSLKFWAGESYEQYF

V: TRBV5-4
D: TRBD1
J: TRBJ1-1
DNA: TGTGCCAGCAGCGTGGGACAGGGAGCCCCTTCCACTGAAGCTTTCTTT
CDR3: CASSVGQGAPSTEAFF

V: TRBV15
D: TRBD2
J: TRBJ2-1
DNA: TGTGCCACCAGCAGAGATCCCCCGGGAGGGCCGGTTGAGCAGTTCTTC
CDR3: CATSRDPPGGPVEQFF

V: TRBV5-1
D: .
J: TRBJ1-2
DNA: TGCGCCAGCAGCTTAGGACAATCGGAGGGCTACACCTTC
CDR3: CASSLGQSEGYTF

V: TRBV4-2
D: TRBD1
J: TRBJ2-7
DNA: TGTGCCAGCAGCCAAGTCGCACCGGGACAGGGGGCCGAGCAGTACTTC
CDR3: CASSQVAPGQGAEQYF

V: TRBV24-1
D: TRBD1
J: TRBJ2-1
DNA: TGTGCCACCAGTGACCTGACAGGGTCCTACAATGAGCAGTTCTTC
CDR3: CATSDLTGSYNEQFF

V: TRBV7-2
D: .
J: TRBJ1-1
DNA: TGTGCCAGCAGCCAAGCGGGGCTTGAGACTGAAGCTTTCTTT
CDR3: CASSQAGLETEAFF

V: TRBV5-4
D: TRBD1
J: TRBJ2-7
DNA: TGTGCCAGCAGCTTGGGGACAGGCATGAAAGAGCAGTACTTC
CDR3: CASSLGTGMKEQYF